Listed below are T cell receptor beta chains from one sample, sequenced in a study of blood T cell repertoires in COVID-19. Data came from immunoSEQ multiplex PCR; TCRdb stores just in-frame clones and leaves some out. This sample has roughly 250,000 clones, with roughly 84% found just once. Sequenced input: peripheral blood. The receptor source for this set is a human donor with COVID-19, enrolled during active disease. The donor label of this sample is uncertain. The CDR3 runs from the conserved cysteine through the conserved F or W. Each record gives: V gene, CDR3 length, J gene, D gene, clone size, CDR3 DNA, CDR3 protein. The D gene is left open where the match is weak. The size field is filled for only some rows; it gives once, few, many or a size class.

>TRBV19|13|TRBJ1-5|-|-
TGTGCCAGTACTTCTCCAGGGCGTCAGCCCCAGCATTTT
CASTSPGRQPQHF
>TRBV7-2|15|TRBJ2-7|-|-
TGTGCCAGCAGCTTAGGAGGTGCAGGGCTCTACGAGCAGTACTTC
CASSLGGAGLYEQYF
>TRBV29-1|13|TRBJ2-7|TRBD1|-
TGCAGCGTTGATCCGGGACAGGGTAACGAGCAGTACTTC
CSVDPGQGNEQYF
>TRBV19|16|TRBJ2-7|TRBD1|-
TGTGCCAGTAGTCCCATAAGGGACAGGAATTCCTACGAGCAGTACTTC
CASSPIRDRNSYEQYF
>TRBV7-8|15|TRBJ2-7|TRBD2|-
TGTGCCAGCAGCCGAGAAGCGGGAGGGCCGTACGAGCAGTACTTC
CASSREAGGPYEQYF
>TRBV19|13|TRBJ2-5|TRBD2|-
TGTGCCAGTAGTTTAGGACTAGAAGAGACCCAGTACTTC
CASSLGLEETQYF
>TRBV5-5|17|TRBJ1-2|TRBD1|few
TGTGCCAGCAGCCCAACTAGAAAGACAGGGGTTTATTATGGCTACACCTTC
CASSPTRKTGVYYGYTF
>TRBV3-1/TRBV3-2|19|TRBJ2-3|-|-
TGTGCCAGCAGCCAAGATGGGATTCACGGGAGTCGGAACAAAGATACGCAGTATTTT
CASSQDGIHGSRNKDTQYF
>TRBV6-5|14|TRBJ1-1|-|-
TGTGCCAGTACGGGTCTGCTAGAGGGAACTGAAGCTTTCTTT
CASTGLLEGTEAFF
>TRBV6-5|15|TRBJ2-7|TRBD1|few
TGTGCCAGCAGTTACGGGACAGGGATACCCTACGAGCAGTACTTC
CASSYGTGIPYEQYF